These T cell receptor beta chains were read from a single sample in a study of cytomegalovirus exposure and HLA in healthy donors. Clones were sequenced by immunoSEQ multiplex PCR, and TCRdb holds only the in-frame ones, with some missing. The profile shows tens of thousands of clones, 65% to 80% of them singletons. Sequenced: PBMCs. All receptors derive from a man aged 35 to 55 in good health and CMV-seropositive. CDR3s include the opening cysteine and the closing phenylalanine or tryptophan. Fields, in order: clone size, D gene, V gene, J gene, CDR3 DNA, CDR3 protein. A D gene is named only where the DNA matches it firmly. Clone size is given for some rows only: seen once, a few or many times, or a class if the clone is expanded.

size: -
D: -
V: TRBV11-3
J: TRBJ1-5
DNA: TGTGCCAGCAGCTTCTACGACAATCAGCCCCAGCATTTT
CDR3: CASSFYDNQPQHF

size: few
D: -
V: TRBV7-2
J: TRBJ2-3
DNA: TGTGCCAGCAGCTTAAACTACTTAAGCACAGATACGCAGTATTTT
CDR3: CASSLNYLSTDTQYF

size: -
D: TRBD1
V: TRBV4-1
J: TRBJ1-2
DNA: TGCGCCAGCAGCCAAGTACTACAGGGGGCGGGTAATGGCTACACCTTC
CDR3: CASSQVLQGAGNGYTF

size: -
D: -
V: TRBV27
J: TRBJ1-1
DNA: TGTGCCAGCAGTCAACCACGGGGGGGGCGGGCCACTGAAGCTTTCTTT
CDR3: CASSQPRGGRATEAFF

size: -
D: -
V: TRBV28
J: TRBJ2-1
DNA: TGTGCCAGCAGTTTATTAGGGGTCAATGAGCAGTTCTTC
CDR3: CASSLLGVNEQFF

size: -
D: TRBD1
V: TRBV10-3
J: TRBJ2-1
DNA: TGTGCCAGTGCCCCGGGACAGGGGTACAATGAGCAGTTCTTC
CDR3: CASAPGQGYNEQFF

size: -
D: -
V: TRBV5-1
J: TRBJ1-1
DNA: TGCGCCAGCAGCCTCATCAGGAACACTGAAGCTTTCTTT
CDR3: CASSLIRNTEAFF

size: -
D: -
V: TRBV7-2
J: TRBJ1-2
DNA: TGTGCCAGCAGCTTATACGCCTGGGCCGTGGTCTATGACTACACCTTC
CDR3: CASSLYAWAVVYDYTF

size: -
D: TRBD1
V: TRBV15
J: TRBJ2-1
DNA: TGTGCCACCAGCCGGGACAGGGGGGCGAATGAGCAGTTCTTC
CDR3: CATSRDRGANEQFF

size: -
D: -
V: TRBV7-8
J: TRBJ1-4
DNA: TGTGCCAGCACTCGATCGGCCCAGGGACTTAATGAAAAACTGTTTTTT
CDR3: CASTRSAQGLNEKLFF

size: -
D: TRBD1
V: TRBV6-5
J: TRBJ2-3
DNA: TGTGCCAGCAGAAGACAGGGGGTATACACAGATACGCAGTATTTT
CDR3: CASRRQGVYTDTQYF

size: -
D: -
V: TRBV19
J: TRBJ1-1
DNA: TGTGCCAGTAGTCCTGGACTGCCGAACACTGAAGCTTTCTTT
CDR3: CASSPGLPNTEAFF

size: -
D: -
V: TRBV7-2
J: TRBJ1-4
DNA: TGTGCCAGCAGCCCTACAGGGACGGATGAAAAACTGTTTTTT
CDR3: CASSPTGTDEKLFF

size: -
D: TRBD1
V: TRBV28
J: TRBJ1-2
DNA: TGTGCCAGCAGTTTCGGGGACAGGGGGACGAATGGCTACACCTTC
CDR3: CASSFGDRGTNGYTF

size: -
D: -
V: TRBV7-3
J: TRBJ2-6
DNA: TGTGCCAGCAGCTTACTGGGAGACACCGGCTCTGGGGCCAACGTCCTGACTTTC
CDR3: CASSLLGDTGSGANVLTF

size: -
D: -
V: TRBV7-8
J: TRBJ1-5
DNA: TGTGCCAGCAGCTTAGCGGGGGGGAATCAGCCCCAGCATTTT
CDR3: CASSLAGGNQPQHF

size: -
D: TRBD1
V: TRBV7-2
J: TRBJ1-5
DNA: TGTGCCAGCAGCTTTCGACAGGGAAATCAGCCCCAGCATTTT
CDR3: CASSFRQGNQPQHF

size: few
D: TRBD2
V: TRBV30
J: TRBJ2-5
DNA: TGTGCCTGGAAACGGGACTACACTATACAGACCCAGTACTTC
CDR3: CAWKRDYTIQTQYF

size: -
D: -
V: TRBV19
J: TRBJ1-1
DNA: TGTGCCAGTAGTATGAGGCCGAACACTGAAGCTTTCTTT
CDR3: CASSMRPNTEAFF

size: -
D: -
V: TRBV5-1
J: TRBJ2-7
DNA: TGCGCCAGCAGCTTGGAAACAGCCTACGAGCAGTACTTC
CDR3: CASSLETAYEQYF

size: once
D: -
V: TRBV5-8
J: TRBJ1-6
DNA: TGTGCCAGCACCAACAGGGAGCTTAGTTCACCCCTCCACTTT
CDR3: CASTNRELSSPLHF

size: -
D: TRBD2
V: TRBV11-3
J: TRBJ2-2
DNA: TGTGCCAGCAGCTTACTAGCGGGCAACACCGGGGAGCTGTTTTTT
CDR3: CASSLLAGNTGELFF

size: -
D: -
V: TRBV19
J: TRBJ1-2
DNA: TGTGCCAGAACAGACGGAAAGAACTATGGCTACACCTTC
CDR3: CARTDGKNYGYTF

size: -
D: -
V: TRBV4-2
J: TRBJ1-1
DNA: TGTGCCAGCAGCCAGAGCAAAGAAGCTTTCTTT
CDR3: CASSQSKEAFF

size: -
D: -
V: TRBV18
J: TRBJ2-5
DNA: TGTGCCAGCTCACCATATCGACAGGATGGAGAGACCCAGTACTTC
CDR3: CASSPYRQDGETQYF

size: -
D: TRBD2
V: TRBV5-1
J: TRBJ2-7
DNA: TGCGCCAGCAGCAGACTAGCGGGGGGGTCATTTAGCTCCTACGAGCAGTACTTC
CDR3: CASSRLAGGSFSSYEQYF

size: -
D: -
V: TRBV7-9
J: TRBJ1-2
DNA: TGTGCCAGCAGCTTAGACAGGGCTGGCTACACCTTC
CDR3: CASSLDRAGYTF

size: -
D: -
V: TRBV6-5
J: TRBJ1-2
DNA: TGTGCCAGCAGCTCCTCCGGGAGCCTCTATGGCTACACCTTC
CDR3: CASSSSGSLYGYTF

size: few
D: TRBD2
V: TRBV11-3
J: TRBJ2-3
DNA: TGTGCCAGCACCATAAAGCGGGGGGGGCCGGAGTATTTT
CDR3: CASTIKRGGPEYF

size: -
D: -
V: TRBV6-5
J: TRBJ1-1
DNA: TGTGCCAGCAGAGACACAGGGATTGAAGCTTTCTTT
CDR3: CASRDTGIEAFF

size: -
D: TRBD1
V: TRBV14
J: TRBJ2-3
DNA: TGTGCCAGCAGCCCAACAGGGGGGTGGACAGATACGCAGTATTTT
CDR3: CASSPTGGWTDTQYF

size: few
D: -
V: TRBV5-6
J: TRBJ1-6
DNA: TGTGCCAGCAGCTCGGGCGTGGGGGCCTGGGATTCACCCCTCCACTTT
CDR3: CASSSGVGAWDSPLHF

size: -
D: -
V: TRBV14
J: TRBJ2-3
DNA: TGTGCCAGCAGCCTGATGGGGCAGGGTGGAGATACGCAGTATTTT
CDR3: CASSLMGQGGDTQYF

size: -
D: TRBD2
V: TRBV7-7
J: TRBJ2-5
DNA: TGTGCTAGCAGCTTATTGGCGGGGGATCAAGAGACCCAGTACTTC
CDR3: CASSLLAGDQETQYF

size: -
D: TRBD1
V: TRBV27
J: TRBJ1-6
DNA: TGTGCCAGCACCCGACAGAAGGGGGCCGTTTCACCCCTCCACTTT
CDR3: CASTRQKGAVSPLHF

size: -
D: TRBD2
V: TRBV7-6
J: TRBJ2-3
DNA: TGTGCCAGCAGCCATAAGCGGGACCCCACAGATACGCAGTATTTT
CDR3: CASSHKRDPTDTQYF

size: -
D: -
V: TRBV29-1
J: TRBJ1-5
DNA: TGCAGCGTTGTCGGGAGGGAAGGACAGCCCCAGCATTTT
CDR3: CSVVGREGQPQHF

size: -
D: TRBD1
V: TRBV5-8
J: TRBJ2-2
DNA: TGTGCCAGCAGCAACAGGGGGAACACCGGGGAGCTGTTTTTT
CDR3: CASSNRGNTGELFF

size: medium-sized
D: -
V: TRBV4-1
J: TRBJ1-3
DNA: TGCGCCAGCAGCCAAGAGTCCAGGGCTGGAAACACCATATATTTT
CDR3: CASSQESRAGNTIYF

size: few
D: TRBD1
V: TRBV5-1
J: TRBJ1-5
DNA: TGCGCCAGCAGCTTGGGGACAGGGGGAAGTCAGCCCCAGCATTTT
CDR3: CASSLGTGGSQPQHF

size: few
D: TRBD1
V: TRBV4-1
J: TRBJ2-7
DNA: TGCGCCAGCAGCCAAGTCGAGGGGGCGGGCTACGAGCAGTACTTC
CDR3: CASSQVEGAGYEQYF

size: -
D: -
V: TRBV6-1
J: TRBJ2-3
DNA: TGTGCCAGCAGCCGAGAGGGCAGTGGGTCTGATACGCAGTATTTT
CDR3: CASSREGSGSDTQYF